The rows below give T cell receptor beta chains drawn from one sample of a study of T cell repertoires in cytomegalovirus infection. TCRdb re-analysed the reads in MiXCR, keeping a single row per CDR3 protein. There are approximately 250,000 distinct CDR3 sequences in the sample; around 6.4% occur only once, and about 6.3% lies in the top ten. Material for sequencing was PBMCs. The receptors originated from a human donor in good health (CMV status not recorded). Some clones in this sample may be carry-over from other donors' samples. CDR3s include the opening cysteine and the closing phenylalanine or tryptophan. A D gene is named only where the DNA matches it firmly. For some rows the clone size is stated as once, few or many, or as a class when expanded; others skip it.

many	TRBV15	13	TRBJ1-2	NA	CATSPPGKYGYTF	TGTGCCACCAGCCCTCCCGGGAAATATGGCTACACCTTC
few	TRBV29-1	12	TRBJ2-7	NA	CSVTGRSYEQYF	TGCAGCGTGACCGGACGGAGCTACGAGCAGTACTTC
many	TRBV7-3	16	TRBJ2-1	NA	CASSLGAVGGLNEQFF	TGTGCCAGCAGCTTGGGTGCCGTTGGGGGCCTCAATGAGCAGTTCTTC
many	TRBV28	15	TRBJ2-5	NA	CASSSPTRQKETQYF	TGTGCCAGCAGTTCCCCCACCAGACAGAAAGAGACCCAGTACTTC
many	TRBV19	12	TRBJ1-1	NA	CASSIPPAEAFF	TGTGCCAGTAGTATTCCTCCAGCCGAAGCTTTCTTT
NA	TRBV29-1	12	TRBJ2-5	TRBD1	CSVVTGAETQYF	TGCAGCGTTGTGACAGGGGCAGAGACCCAGTACTTC
many	TRBV7-2	16	TRBJ2-2	TRBD1	CASSLGTGANTGELFF	TGTGCCAGCAGCTTAGGGACAGGGGCAAACACCGGGGAGCTGTTTTTT
many	TRBV5-6	15	TRBJ2-2	TRBD2	CASSPGLADTGELFF	TGTGCCAGCAGCCCCGGACTAGCGGACACCGGGGAGCTGTTTTTT
many	TRBV6-2/TRBV6-3	13	TRBJ1-1	NA	CASTPQGDTEAFF	TGTGCCAGCACTCCACAGGGCGACACTGAAGCTTTCTTT
many	TRBV3-1	17	TRBJ2-2	TRBD2	CASSLPSGLAATGELFF	TGTGCCAGCAGCCTGCCTTCTGGACTAGCGGCCACCGGGGAGCTGTTTTTT
NA	TRBV13	15	TRBJ1-6	TRBD1	CASSPSGTGANFLHF	TGTGCCAGCAGCCCTTCCGGGACAGGGGCGAATTTCCTCCACTTT
many	TRBV5-1	15	TRBJ2-1	TRBD2	CASSLSGGAAYEQFF	TGCGCCAGCAGCTTAAGCGGGGGGGCCGCATATGAGCAGTTCTTC
many	TRBV2	13	TRBJ2-7	TRBD1	CASRKGQGYEQYF	TGTGCCAGCAGAAAAGGACAGGGATACGAGCAGTACTTC
many	TRBV12-3/TRBV12-4	12	TRBJ2-2	NA	CASSLGPAELFF	TGTGCCAGCAGCCTCGGCCCCGCGGAGCTGTTTTTT
few	TRBV6-5	16	TRBJ2-3	NA	CASSYSHSGNSDTQYF	TGTGCCAGCAGTTACTCGCATTCAGGGAACTCAGATACGCAGTATTTT
many	TRBV28	12	TRBJ2-1	NA	CASSPPRTEQFF	TGTGCCAGCAGTCCTCCCCGTACTGAGCAGTTCTTC
many	TRBV7-2	15	TRBJ2-5	NA	CASSLAGTQQETQYF	TGTGCCAGCAGCTTAGCCGGGACTCAACAAGAGACCCAGTACTTC
many	TRBV23-1	16	TRBJ2-7	TRBD1	CASSLRQGVPLLEQYF	TGCGCCAGCAGCCTACGACAGGGGGTGCCCCTACTCGAGCAGTACTTC
many	TRBV20-1	14	TRBJ2-2	TRBD1	CSAEGQSNTGELFF	TGCAGTGCCGAGGGACAGTCGAACACCGGGGAGCTGTTTTTT
NA	TRBV10-3	14	TRBJ2-2	NA	CAISGNRDTGELFF	TGTGCCATCAGTGGAAACAGGGACACCGGGGAGCTGTTTTTT
many	TRBV6-5	19	TRBJ2-7	TRBD1	CASSYLGTGAGGSSYEQYF	TGTGCCAGCAGTTACTTGGGGACAGGGGCCGGTGGCTCCTCCTACGAGCAGTACTTC
many	TRBV11-2	12	TRBJ1-1	NA	CASSFSRGEAFF	TGTGCCAGCAGCTTCTCTCGGGGTGAAGCTTTCTTT
many	TRBV7-2	17	TRBJ2-1	NA	CASSLSGSRGAHNEQFF	TGTGCCAGCAGCTTAAGTGGGTCTCGGGGGGCCCACAATGAGCAGTTCTTC
NA	TRBV30	15	TRBJ2-1	NA	CAWKVSGGAHNEQFF	TGTGCCTGGAAAGTATCGGGGGGCGCCCACAATGAGCAGTTCTTC
many	TRBV2	14	TRBJ2-4	NA	CASSLTVAKNIQYF	TGTGCCAGCAGTCTGACTGTAGCCAAAAACATTCAGTACTTC
many	TRBV15	14	TRBJ1-1	NA	CATSRVGEKAEAFF	TGTGCCACCAGCAGAGTCGGGGAAAAGGCTGAAGCTTTCTTT
NA	TRBV7-2	17	TRBJ2-7	TRBD2	CASSTLGVAGGHYEQYF	TGTGCCAGCAGCACCTTGGGGGTAGCGGGGGGACATTACGAGCAGTACTTC
many	TRBV20-1	14	TRBJ1-5	TRBD1	CSATRTGGIGPQHF	TGCAGTGCTACCAGGACAGGGGGGATCGGGCCCCAGCATTTT
many	TRBV10-3	15	TRBJ1-1	TRBD1	CAISGDRGPNTEAFF	TGTGCCATCAGTGGGGACAGGGGGCCGAACACTGAAGCTTTCTTT
NA	TRBV20-1	16	TRBJ2-7	TRBD2	CSARGISGAPPYEQYF	TGCAGTGCTAGGGGGATTAGCGGGGCCCCTCCCTACGAGCAGTACTTC
few	TRBV19	13	TRBJ1-2	NA	CASSDRLHYGYTF	TGTGCCAGTAGTGACCGACTGCACTATGGCTACACCTTC
many	TRBV7-8	16	TRBJ1-5	NA	CASSLVGTPVEGPQHF	TGTGCCAGCAGCTTAGTAGGGACACCCGTAGAAGGGCCCCAGCATTTT
many	TRBV6-1	16	TRBJ2-5	NA	CASSRGPSNQEETQYF	TGTGCCAGCAGTAGAGGGCCGTCCAACCAGGAAGAGACCCAGTACTTC
many	TRBV7-2	14	TRBJ1-2	TRBD1	CASSPMTGGLGYTF	TGTGCCAGCAGCCCCATGACAGGGGGGTTAGGCTACACCTTC
many	TRBV7-2	14	TRBJ2-5	NA	CASSLRTIQETQYF	TGTGCCAGCAGCCTACGGACAATTCAAGAGACCCAGTACTTC
many	TRBV7-2	12	TRBJ1-5	NA	CASSQPRQPQHF	TGTGCCAGCAGTCAACCTAGGCAGCCCCAGCATTTT
many	TRBV12-3/TRBV12-4	15	TRBJ1-1	TRBD1	CASSLQGARASEAFF	TGTGCCAGCAGTTTACAGGGGGCGCGGGCTTCTGAAGCTTTCTTT
many	TRBV5-5	16	TRBJ2-1	TRBD2	CASSSTLAGAYNEQFF	TGTGCCAGCAGCTCGACTCTAGCGGGGGCCTACAATGAGCAGTTCTTC
many	TRBV7-2	17	TRBJ2-5	TRBD2	CASSTTGTSGGAETQYF	TGTGCCAGCAGCACCACCGGGACTAGCGGGGGGGCGGAGACCCAGTACTTC
NA	TRBV11-3	17	TRBJ2-1	TRBD2	CASSLGLSSGGGNEQFF	TGTGCCAGCAGCTTAGGGCTTTCTAGCGGGGGGGGAAATGAGCAGTTCTTC
many	TRBV14	19	TRBJ2-1	TRBD1	CASSPRQGRILSSYNEQFF	TGTGCCAGCAGCCCCCGACAGGGGAGGATCCTAAGCTCCTACAATGAGCAGTTCTTC
few	TRBV2	12	TRBJ2-5	NA	CASSAGMETQYF	TGTGCCAGCAGTGCGGGGATGGAGACCCAGTACTTC
many	TRBV12-3/TRBV12-4	14	TRBJ1-1	NA	CASTIAGVSTEAFF	TGTGCCAGCACCATCGCAGGGGTTAGCACTGAAGCTTTCTTT
many	TRBV7-2	15	TRBJ1-1	TRBD1	CASSFAGTGRTEAFF	TGTGCCAGCAGCTTTGCCGGGACAGGAAGGACTGAAGCTTTCTTT
many	TRBV7-8	13	TRBJ1-4	NA	CASSPGPNEKLFF	TGTGCCAGCAGCCCAGGGCCTAATGAAAAACTGTTTTTT
many	TRBV20-1	12	TRBJ2-2	NA	CSARGAAGELFF	TGCAGTGCTAGAGGCGCCGCCGGGGAGCTGTTTTTT
many	TRBV20-1	13	TRBJ1-1	NA	CSARDIMNTEAFF	TGCAGTGCTAGAGATATTATGAACACTGAAGCTTTCTTT
many	TRBV20-1	16	TRBJ2-5	TRBD2	CSARDAGLAVKETQYF	TGCAGTGCTAGAGATGCAGGACTAGCGGTAAAAGAGACCCAGTACTTC
many	TRBV7-2	13	TRBJ1-6	NA	CASSPTRNSPLHF	TGTGCCAGCAGCCCGACACGGAATTCACCCCTCCACTTT
many	TRBV11-3	13	TRBJ1-6	NA	CASSVNRDSPLHF	TGTGCCAGCAGCGTAAACAGGGATTCACCCCTCCACTTT
many	TRBV4-1	18	TRBJ2-2	TRBD1	CASSQEPAGTGGVGELFF	TGCGCCAGCAGCCAAGAACCAGCCGGGACAGGGGGCGTCGGGGAGCTGTTTTTT
few	TRBV7-6	13	TRBJ2-2	NA	CASSLESDGELFF	TGTGCCAGCAGCTTAGAGTCTGACGGGGAGCTGTTTTTT
many	TRBV2	13	TRBJ2-1	TRBD2	CASSDGLANEQFF	TGTGCCAGCAGCGACGGACTAGCCAATGAGCAGTTCTTC
many	TRBV29-1	12	TRBJ2-7	TRBD1	CSFRGGPDEQYF	TGCAGCTTCCGAGGGGGCCCCGACGAGCAGTACTTC
few	TRBV15	13	TRBJ1-2	NA	CATSRGTYGGYTF	TGTGCCACCAGCAGGGGGACTTATGGGGGCTACACCTTC
many	TRBV12-3/TRBV12-4	13	TRBJ2-7	TRBD1	CASSLRGHDEQYF	TGTGCCAGCAGTTTGAGGGGGCACGACGAGCAGTACTTC
NA	TRBV7-2	13	TRBJ2-1	NA	CVSSLPRGHEQFF	TGTGTGAGCAGCCTCCCCAGGGGACATGAGCAGTTCTTC